This T cell receptor beta chain came from a study of OX40 agonist ivuxolimab in advanced cancers. Study at large: The group had a mean age of about 64 years, ranged from about 23 to 85, and was around 86% male. In three patients, partial responses were observed, one with hepatocellular carcinoma and two with cutaneous melanoma. Whole-study findings and limits: The CD4+ and CD8+ T cells in the blood had expanded clonally by week 6 at 0.1 to 3.0 mg/kg. Clonal expansion was among the lowest in partial responders at 0.1-3.0 mg/kg, especially CD8+.

This clone showed up just a few times. Its antigen is as yet unknown. Sequenced by immunoSEQ multiplex PCR; TCRdb stores in-frame clones only, minus some. Counted here are tens of thousands of clones, roughly 84% occurring once; the ten biggest clones make up roughly 27%. Sequencing was performed on CD4+ or CD8+ T cells sorted from blood, taken in a trial of the OX40 agonist ivuxolimab. This receptor was identified in an adult with an advanced solid tumor such as melanoma, head and neck, liver or kidney cancer.

The CDR3 is CASRLRNSNTGELFF. In nucleotides, the CDR3 is TGTGCCAGCAGGTTGAGGAATTCGAACACCGGGGAGCTGTTTTTT. The rearrangement uses TRBV2 and TRBJ2-2; no firm D call. CDR1 and CDR2 (germline): SNHLY, FYNNEI. The CDR3 runs 15 residues. V lost 6 bases, J lost 0 bases, and 11 bases lay in between.